These T cell receptor beta chains were read from a single sample in a study of PD-L1 blockade in urothelial cancer. Data came from immunoSEQ multiplex PCR; TCRdb stores just in-frame clones and leaves some out. The sample has some 100,000 clones, about 91% seen once. Sequences were derived from PBMCs, sampled around atezolizumab (anti-PD-L1) treatment. These receptors came from a woman aged 80 or over with urothelial cancer. Both conserved end residues are part of each CDR3. Each record gives: D gene, J gene, V gene, CDR3 protein, CDR3 DNA. D genes are given only for firm matches.

d_call: TRBD2; j_call: TRBJ2-3; v_call: TRBV9; cdr3_aa: CASSVDAGESTDTQYF; cdr3_nt: TGTGCCAGCAGCGTAGATGCGGGAGAGAGCACAGATACGCAGTATTTT
d_call: TRBD2; j_call: TRBJ2-1; v_call: TRBV6-4; cdr3_aa: CASSDSGGSIGNEQFF; cdr3_nt: TGTGCCAGCAGTGACTCCGGCGGGAGCATAGGTAATGAGCAGTTCTTC
d_call: TRBD1; j_call: TRBJ2-3; v_call: TRBV4-2; cdr3_aa: CASSQGRAGGGTDTQYF; cdr3_nt: TGTGCCAGCAGCCAAGGTCGTGCAGGGGGAGGCACAGATACGCAGTATTTT
d_call: NA; j_call: TRBJ2-3; v_call: TRBV7-9; cdr3_aa: CASSFETVHDTQYF; cdr3_nt: TGTGCCAGCAGCTTTGAAACGGTCCACGATACGCAGTATTTT
d_call: NA; j_call: TRBJ2-7; v_call: TRBV6-1; cdr3_aa: CASSISSYEQYF; cdr3_nt: TGTGCCAGCAGTATTAGCTCCTACGAGCAGTACTTC
d_call: TRBD1; j_call: TRBJ2-3; v_call: TRBV7-9; cdr3_aa: CASSPPGTGDPTDTQYF; cdr3_nt: TGTGCCAGCAGTCCTCCCGGGACAGGGGACCCCACAGATACGCAGTATTTT
d_call: TRBD1; j_call: TRBJ2-1; v_call: TRBV30; cdr3_aa: CAWSGTGNNEQFF; cdr3_nt: TGTGCCTGGAGTGGGACAGGGAACAATGAGCAGTTCTTC
d_call: NA; j_call: TRBJ1-2; v_call: TRBV2; cdr3_aa: CASSQLNGYTF; cdr3_nt: TGTGCCAGCAGTCAACTGAATGGCTACACCTTC
d_call: NA; j_call: TRBJ1-1; v_call: TRBV28; cdr3_aa: CASSLGGEAFF; cdr3_nt: TGTGCCAGCAGTTTGGGGGGAGAAGCTTTCTTT
d_call: TRBD2; j_call: TRBJ2-1; v_call: TRBV19; cdr3_aa: CASRLAGGGGEQFF; cdr3_nt: TGTGCCAGTAGACTAGCGGGAGGGGGGGGTGAGCAGTTCTTC